The 3 T cell receptor beta chains below all came from one sample that was sequenced in a study of blood T cell repertoires in COVID-19. Data came from immunoSEQ multiplex PCR; TCRdb stores just in-frame clones and leaves some out. The data contain about 80,000 clones, around 85% of them singletons. What was sequenced was peripheral blood. These receptor sequences come from a man younger than 45 with acute or convalescent COVID-19.

The rearrangement joins TRBV19 to TRBJ2-1; 10 bases line up with TRBD2. This CDR3 is built from 16 residues. J lost 8 bases, V lost 0 bases, and 7 bases had no gene match. The V gene's germline CDR1 is LNHDA and CDR2 SQIVND (reference sequence). This chain's CDR3 is CASSIDGSGRLYEQFF. The CDR3 DNA follows: TGTGCCAGTAGTATAGATGGTAGCGGGAGGCTATATGAGCAGTTCTTC.

This chain uses TRBV12-1 with TRBJ2-3; the table gives TRBD2 as D, unverified against the DNA. TRBV12-1 is assigned pseudogene status. The CDR3 is 17 residues long. The CDR3 protein is CASSFNRPDYSTDTQYF. In DNA form, the CDR3 reads TGTGCCAGCAGCTTCAATCGGCCGGACTACAGCACAGATACGCAGTATTTT.

The rearrangement uses TRBV20-1 and TRBJ2-1, with D possibly TRBD2 on 5 matching bases. This CDR3 is 15 amino acids long. Trimming pared 3 bases from V and 2 bases from J, leaving 14 bases between. CDR1 DFQATT and CDR2 SNEGSKA come from the germline V gene (reference sequence). This CDR3 is CSASPLRAPYNEQFF. In nucleotides, the CDR3 is TGCAGTGCTAGTCCCTTGCGGGCGCCCTACAATGAGCAGTTCTTC.